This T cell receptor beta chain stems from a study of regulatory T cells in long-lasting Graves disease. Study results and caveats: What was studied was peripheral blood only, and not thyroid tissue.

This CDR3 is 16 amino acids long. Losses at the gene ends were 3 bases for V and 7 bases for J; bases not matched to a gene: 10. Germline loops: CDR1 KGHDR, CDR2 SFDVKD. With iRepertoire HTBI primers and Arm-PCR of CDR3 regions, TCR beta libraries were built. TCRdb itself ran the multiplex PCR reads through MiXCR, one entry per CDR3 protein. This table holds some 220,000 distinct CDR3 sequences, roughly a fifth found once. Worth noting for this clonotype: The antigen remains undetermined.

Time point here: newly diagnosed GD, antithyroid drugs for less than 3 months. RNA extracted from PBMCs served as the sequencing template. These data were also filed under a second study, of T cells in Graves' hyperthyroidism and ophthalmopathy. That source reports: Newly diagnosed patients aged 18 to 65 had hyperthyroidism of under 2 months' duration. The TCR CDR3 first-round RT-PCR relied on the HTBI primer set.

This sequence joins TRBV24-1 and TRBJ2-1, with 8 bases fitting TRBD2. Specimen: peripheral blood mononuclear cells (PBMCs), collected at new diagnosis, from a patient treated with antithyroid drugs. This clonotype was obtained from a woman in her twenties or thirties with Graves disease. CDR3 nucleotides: TGTGCCACCAGTGATGCACGAGCGGGGGACCGTAATGAGCAGTTCTTC. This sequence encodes CATSDARAGDRNEQFF.